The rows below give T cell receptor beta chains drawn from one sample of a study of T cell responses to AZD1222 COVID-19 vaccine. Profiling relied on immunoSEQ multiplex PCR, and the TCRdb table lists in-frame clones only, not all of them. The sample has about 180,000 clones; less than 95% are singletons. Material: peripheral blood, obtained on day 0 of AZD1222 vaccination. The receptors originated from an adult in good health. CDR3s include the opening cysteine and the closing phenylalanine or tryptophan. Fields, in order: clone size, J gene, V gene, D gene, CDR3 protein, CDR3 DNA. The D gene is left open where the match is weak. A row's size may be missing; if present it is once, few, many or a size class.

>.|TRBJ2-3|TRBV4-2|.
CASSPPLGDTQYF
TGTGCCAGCAGCCCCCCACTAGGAGATACGCAGTATTTT
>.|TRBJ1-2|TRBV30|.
CAWSPRGRPNGYTF
TGTGCCTGGAGCCCACGGGGTCGGCCGAATGGCTACACCTTC
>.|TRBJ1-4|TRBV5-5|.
CASSLIQGLDEKLFF
TGTGCCAGCAGCTTGATACAGGGCCTTGATGAAAAACTGTTTTTT
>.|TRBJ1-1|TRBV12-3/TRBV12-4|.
CASSRHNTEAFF
TGTGCCAGCAGTCGACATAACACTGAAGCTTTCTTT
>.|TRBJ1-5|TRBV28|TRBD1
CASRDRIGAQPQHF
TGTGCCAGCAGGGACAGGATTGGAGCTCAGCCCCAGCATTTT
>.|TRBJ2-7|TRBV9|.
CASSARAAGVMEQYF
TGTGCCAGCAGCGCAAGGGCGGCAGGGGTTATGGAGCAGTACTTC
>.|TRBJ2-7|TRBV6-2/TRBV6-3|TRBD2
CASSYSGGSYEQYF
TGTGCCAGCAGTTATTCGGGGGGATCCTACGAGCAGTACTTC
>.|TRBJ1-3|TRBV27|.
CASSRSSSGNTIYF
TGTGCCAGCAGTCGGTCAAGCTCTGGAAACACCATATATTTT
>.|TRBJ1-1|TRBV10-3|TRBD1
CAISPGTEAGNTEAFF
TGTGCCATCAGTCCCGGGACAGAGGCGGGCAACACTGAAGCTTTCTTT
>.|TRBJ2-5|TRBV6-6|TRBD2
CASSRLAGVVQETQYF
TGTGCCAGCAGTCGACTAGCGGGGGTTGTTCAAGAGACCCAGTACTTC
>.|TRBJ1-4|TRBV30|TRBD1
CAWTGTGGATNEKLFF
TGTGCCTGGACCGGGACAGGGGGCGCAACTAATGAAAAACTGTTTTTT
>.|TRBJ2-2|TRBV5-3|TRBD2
CARTSPTGGRRTGELFF
TGTGCCAGAACAAGTCCAACGGGGGGGCGTCGCACCGGGGAGCTGTTTTTT
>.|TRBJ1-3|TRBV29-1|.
CSVAGTGNTIYF
TGCAGCGTCGCAGGGACTGGAAACACCATATATTTT
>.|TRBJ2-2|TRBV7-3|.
CASSLTAGELFF
TGTGCCAGCAGCTTAACGGCCGGGGAGCTGTTTTTT
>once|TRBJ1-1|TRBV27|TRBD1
CASSQGAEAFF
TGTGCCAGCTCCCAGGGGGCTGAAGCTTTCTTT
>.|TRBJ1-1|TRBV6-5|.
CATRPPTGEAFF
TGTGCCACGCGCCCCCCTACGGGCGAAGCTTTCTTT
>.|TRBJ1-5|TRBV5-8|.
CASSDRLGARSQPQHF
TGTGCCAGCAGCGATAGGTTGGGGGCGAGGAGCCAGCCCCAGCATTTT
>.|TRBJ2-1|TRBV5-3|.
CARLGTPRFF
TGTGCCAGACTAGGGACTCCGCGGTTCTTC
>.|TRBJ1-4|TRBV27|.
CASSLLYPDALGENEKLFF
TGTGCCAGCAGTTTATTATACCCCGATGCCCTAGGAGAAAATGAAAAACTGTTTTTT
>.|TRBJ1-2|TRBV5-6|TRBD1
CASSLSGGDYGYTF
TGTGCCAGCAGCTTGTCAGGGGGCGACTATGGCTACACCTTC
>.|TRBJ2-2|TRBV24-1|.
CATSEGPANTGELFF
TGTGCCACCAGTGAGGGACCGGCGAACACCGGGGAGCTGTTTTTT
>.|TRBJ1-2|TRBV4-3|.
CASSQVGGDGYTF
TGCGCCAGCAGCCAAGTGGGGGGGGATGGCTACACCTTC
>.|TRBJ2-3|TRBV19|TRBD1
CASSRDRVTDTQYF
TGTGCCAGTAGCCGGGACAGGGTAACAGATACGCAGTATTTT
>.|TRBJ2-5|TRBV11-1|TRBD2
CASSPLAGGRETQYF
TGTGCCAGCAGCCCACTAGCGGGGGGGAGAGAGACCCAGTACTTC
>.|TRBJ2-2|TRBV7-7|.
CASSLGSGGTGELFF
TGTGCTAGCAGCTTAGGATCTGGGGGCACCGGGGAGCTGTTTTTT
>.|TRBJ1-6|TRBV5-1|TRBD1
CASSQGQGQSPLHF
TGCGCCAGCAGCCAGGGACAGGGCCAGTCACCCCTCCACTTT
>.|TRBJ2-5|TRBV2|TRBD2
CASNGLAGARETQYF
TGTGCCAGCAATGGACTAGCGGGGGCTCGGGAGACCCAGTACTTC
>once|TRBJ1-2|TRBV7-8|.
CASSLAQGGYGYTF
TGTGCCAGCAGCTTAGCACAGGGTGGCTATGGCTACACCTTC
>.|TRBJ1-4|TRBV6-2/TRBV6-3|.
CASSPGVGGYEKLFF
TGTGCCAGCAGTCCCGGAGTCGGCGGGTATGAAAAACTGTTTTTT
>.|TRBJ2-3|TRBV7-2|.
CASSLVPRDTQYF
TGTGCCAGCAGCTTAGTTCCCCGAGATACGCAGTATTTT
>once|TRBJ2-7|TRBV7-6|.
CASSLVRGDYEEQYF
TGTGCCAGCAGCTTAGTAAGGGGGGACTACGAGGAGCAGTACTTC
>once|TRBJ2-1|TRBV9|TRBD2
CASSVGGLAREQFF
TGTGCCAGCAGCGTAGGGGGACTAGCGCGTGAGCAGTTCTTC
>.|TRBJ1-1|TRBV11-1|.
CASSLAREGEAFF
TGTGCCAGCAGCTTAGCCAGGGAAGGTGAAGCTTTCTTT
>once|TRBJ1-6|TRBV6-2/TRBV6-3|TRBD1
CASSYSLSGGSSPLHF
TGTGCCAGCAGTTACTCATTATCAGGGGGTAGCTCACCCCTCCACTTT
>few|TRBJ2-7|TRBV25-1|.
CASSEFDGGEQYF
TGTGCCAGCAGTGAATTCGATGGGGGCGAGCAGTACTTC
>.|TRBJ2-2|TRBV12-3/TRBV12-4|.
CASSLGTGELFF
TGTGCCAGCAGTTTAGGCACCGGGGAGCTGTTTTTT
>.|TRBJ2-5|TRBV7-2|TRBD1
CASSAFGQGAGETQYF
TGTGCCAGCAGCGCCTTCGGGCAGGGGGCCGGAGAGACCCAGTACTTC